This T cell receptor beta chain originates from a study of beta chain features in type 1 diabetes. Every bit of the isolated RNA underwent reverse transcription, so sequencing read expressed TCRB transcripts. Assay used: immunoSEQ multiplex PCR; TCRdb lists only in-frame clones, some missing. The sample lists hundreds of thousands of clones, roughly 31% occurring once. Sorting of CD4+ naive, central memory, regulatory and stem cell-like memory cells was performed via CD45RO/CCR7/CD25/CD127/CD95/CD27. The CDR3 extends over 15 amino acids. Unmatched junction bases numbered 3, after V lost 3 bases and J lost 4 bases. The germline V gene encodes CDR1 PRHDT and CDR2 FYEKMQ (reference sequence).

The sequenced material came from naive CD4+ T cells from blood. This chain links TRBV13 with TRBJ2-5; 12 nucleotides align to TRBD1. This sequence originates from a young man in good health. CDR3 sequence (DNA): TGTGCCAGCAGCTTCCGGGACAGGGGGCGAGAGACCCAGTACTTC. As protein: CASSFRDRGRETQYF.